This T cell receptor (beta chain) was obtained from a study of T cell repertoires in ileal Crohn's disease (dated by TCRdb to between 2018 and 2020). Context from the whole study: At the time of surgery, around a third of patients were active smokers, and the median duration of disease was approximately 8 years. Every patient underwent surgery because of a complication, which was stricturing disease in around 61% of cases and penetrating disease in about 40%. Postoperative therapy was given to about half of the patients, with thiopurines administered to under 13 patients and anti-TNF agents administered to fewer than 20 patients. Neoterminal ileum biopsies obtained at postoperative colonoscopy were designated as M6 samples. The TCR repertoire was analysed in about 55 patients with Crohn's disease drawn from a prospective multicentre cohort. Running in parallel with the study was a multicentre cohort set up to find predictors of early endoscopic recurrence following ileocolonic resection. Endoscopic postoperative recurrence was defined as a Rutgeerts score above i0. The study sequenced 171 mucosal samples from a few dozen patients, taken at several locations on the surgical specimen and at postoperative endoscopy.

The time point label, read with the paper, signifies: neoterminal ileum biopsy at postoperative endoscopy, about 6 months after surgery. To be eligible, patients had to be adults with ileal or ileocolonic Crohn's disease and an indication for ileocolonic resection. Whole ileal mucosal biopsies were stored frozen at -80°C before DNA extraction. Genomic DNA was extracted from frozen whole biopsies with a TRizol-based method and quantified on a NanoDrop 2000 spectrophotometer. For commercial TCRB immunosequencing, five hundred nanograms of biopsy DNA were submitted for each sample. Adaptive Biotechnology amplified CDR3 regions from genomic DNA with a two-step multiplex PCR that controlled for amplification bias. The first PCR used primers for every V and J gene segment; the second PCR added barcodes and Illumina adapters. CDR3 libraries were sequenced using an Illumina instrument. From the authors' description of their analysis: Vendor-provided pipelines were combined with custom analysis of raw data in R/Bioconductor under R version 3.3.0. Clonality, ranging from 0 to 1, was calculated as the inverse of the normalised Shannon entropy of all productive clones. High-frequency clones were defined as the share of the repertoire taken up by the top 100 clones, keeping only clones that passed a 95% confidence test. Repertoire diversity was measured with the Simpson index, and overlap between samples was measured with the Morisita-Horn index. TCRdb took this table from immuneACCESS and kept in-frame rearrangements with V and J called. Such tables lack part of the clones; where checked against another copy, unresolved V genes explain under half of the gap, and the rest is unexplained. V, J and clone size derive from that table, while D and trimming were established from the DNA sequence. A total of 10,000 to 15,000 clones appear in this sample, roughly 80% of them only once. About 15% of the sample rests with the top ten.

To note about this clone: Its antigen specificity is not known. No base quality information exists; no much larger clone differs at one position.

Findings and caveats that apply to the study as a whole: Mucosal CD4 and CD8 T cells were sorted and sequenced only in a subgroup of patients, whose size was not stated. Sorted CD8 T cells carried more high-frequency clones than CD4 T cells, suggesting mucosal expansions were mainly CD8. The timing of postoperative endoscopy varied within the first year after surgery, and the median delay was 6.9 months. Endoscopic recurrence was linked to a higher percentage of high-frequency clones at surgery, and recurrence occurred in every patient whose clonality exceeded 26.8% (18/57). A significantly higher proportion of clonal expansions was observed in active smokers at surgery than in non-smokers (25.9% vs 17.9%, p=0.02).

The receptor comes from an adult with Crohn's disease. The sequenced sample was ileal tissue.

The sequenced DNA: TGTGCCAGCAGGCAAGGCACGGGGTACGAAGAGACCCAGTACTTC. It is translated as CASRQGTGYEETQYF. This sequence uses TRBV7-8 and TRBJ2-5; TRBD2 is possibly the D segment (5 matching bases). The germline V gene yields SGHVS for CDR1 and FQNEAQ for CDR2. V is cut by 6 bases and J by 3 bases, and the space between the germline ends is 17 bases. From the cysteine up to the phenylalanine, the CDR3 has a length of 15 residues. Left in the record is the CDR3 DNA by itself, 45 bases read in frame from the first base.